Listed below are T cell receptor beta chains from one sample, sequenced in a study of sequential checkpoint blockade in melanoma. Produced via immunoSEQ multiplex PCR; TCRdb's table is partial and in-frame only. The sample holds around 9,000 clones, about three fifths seen once. The material was CD8+ T cells sorted from blood (inferred from file names), obtained from a patient given nivolumab and ipilimumab in sequence. The receptors were gathered from a human donor with melanoma. Both conserved end residues are part of each CDR3. A D gene is named only where the DNA matches it firmly. A clone size is listed for some rows: how often the clone was seen (once, few, many), or a class if it is expanded.

j_gene | v_gene | abundance | d_gene | CDR3nt | CDR3aa
TRBJ2-5 | TRBV27 | few | TRBD2 | TGTGCCATAGCACCCCTTAGCGGGATCCAAGAGACCCAGTACTTC | CAIAPLSGIQETQYF
TRBJ1-6 | TRBV7-9 | . | . | TGTGCCAGCGGAACCGGGGGGTTCTATAATTCACCCCTCCACTTT | CASGTGGFYNSPLHF
TRBJ2-1 | TRBV6-4 | . | TRBD1 | TGTGCCAGATCAGGACAGGGGGACAATGAGCAGTTCTTC | CARSGQGDNEQFF
TRBJ1-2 | TRBV10-3 | . | . | TGTGCCAGCAGTTACGACCAGGGGAACGGCTATGGCTACACCTTC | CASSYDQGNGYGYTF
TRBJ2-1 | TRBV28 | few | TRBD1 | TGTGCCACTCTTCCCGGGACAGAGCTATACAATGAGCAGTTCTTC | CATLPGTELYNEQFF
TRBJ1-5 | TRBV4-1 | few | . | TGCGCCAGCAGCCAAGTGGCGGAGGGGAATCAGCCCCAGCATTTT | CASSQVAEGNQPQHF
TRBJ2-5 | TRBV7-2 | . | TRBD1 | TGTGCCAGCAGCCGCCGGACAGGGGAACAGACCCAGTACTTC | CASSRRTGEQTQYF
TRBJ2-3 | TRBV9 | . | . | TGTGCCAGCAGCGCCGGCGGAGGGCCAGATACGCAGTATTTT | CASSAGGGPDTQYF
TRBJ2-1 | TRBV4-2 | once | TRBD2 | TGTGCCAGCAGTTTAGAGAGACTAGCGGGAGTAGATGAGCAGTTCTTC | CASSLERLAGVDEQFF
TRBJ1-2 | TRBV4-3 | . | TRBD1 | TGCGCCAGCAGCCAAGATCCACAGGGGGTTACCTATGGCTACACCTTC | CASSQDPQGVTYGYTF
TRBJ1-1 | TRBV7-8 | . | . | TGTGCCAGCAGCTTAGCGGGGGCAGGGACTGAAGCTTTCTTT | CASSLAGAGTEAFF
TRBJ2-7 | TRBV27 | . | TRBD1 | TGTGCCAGCAGTTTAACGGGACAGGGTCACGAGCAGTACTTC | CASSLTGQGHEQYF
TRBJ1-6 | TRBV6-5 | . | TRBD1 | TGTGCCAGCAGCCCCCACCGGGACAGTAATTCACCCCTCCACTTT | CASSPHRDSNSPLHF
TRBJ1-5 | TRBV6-1 | . | . | TGTGCCAGCAGTGAAGTACTCAATCAGCCCCAGCATTTT | CASSEVLNQPQHF
TRBJ1-5 | TRBV15 | . | . | TGTGCCACCAAACCAACGGCGGGCCTCGGCCAGCCCCAGCATTTT | CATKPTAGLGQPQHF
TRBJ2-5 | TRBV6-4 | . | TRBD2 | TGTGCCAGCAGTGAGATAGCGGGAGAGGGGCAAGAGACCCAGTACTTC | CASSEIAGEGQETQYF
TRBJ2-2 | TRBV7-9 | . | . | TGTGCCAGCAGTAGCAGGGGGGCCGAAACCGGGGAGCTGTTTTTT | CASSSRGAETGELFF
TRBJ2-1 | TRBV7-8 | . | TRBD1 | TGTGCCAGCAGCTCCCTTGCCGGGGACAGGGGTAGGGATGAGCAGTTCTTC | CASSSLAGDRGRDEQFF
TRBJ2-3 | TRBV6-4 | . | . | TGTGCCAGCAGTGATGGCGGGTCCAGCACAGATACGCAGTATTTT | CASSDGGSSTDTQYF
TRBJ2-7 | TRBV6-5 | . | . | TGTGCCAGCAGTTACGGAGGGGCCCGCGAGCAGTACTTC | CASSYGGAREQYF
TRBJ2-7 | TRBV6-1 | . | TRBD2 | TGTGCCAGCAGTTGGGACTACTACGAGCAGTACTTC | CASSWDYYEQYF
TRBJ2-7 | TRBV6-1 | . | TRBD2 | TGTGCCAGCAGTGAAACTAGCGGGGGGTCCTACGAGCAGTACTTC | CASSETSGGSYEQYF
TRBJ1-2 | TRBV28 | . | TRBD1 | TGTGCCTGGCAGGGGGCGAACTATGGCTACACCTTC | CAWQGANYGYTF
TRBJ2-3 | TRBV6-4 | . | TRBD2 | TGTGCCAGCAGTGACTCGCTAGCGGGAGCAGATACGCAGTATTTT | CASSDSLAGADTQYF
TRBJ1-2 | TRBV6-5 | . | . | TGTGCCAGCAGTTTTCCCCCCCCGAGATTCTATGGCTACACCTTC | CASSFPPPRFYGYTF
TRBJ2-6 | TRBV27 | . | . | TGTGCCAGCAGTTTAACAGGGCAGGTTTGGTCTGGGGCCAACGTCCTGACTTTC | CASSLTGQVWSGANVLTF
TRBJ2-2 | TRBV7-6 | . | TRBD2 | TGTGCCAGCAGCCTAGGGACTAGCGGGCCTAACACCGGGGAGCTGTTTTTT | CASSLGTSGPNTGELFF
TRBJ1-2 | TRBV5-8 | few | . | TGTGCCAGCCGCCGGGGGACGGCTGGCTACACCTTC | CASRRGTAGYTF
TRBJ2-2 | TRBV6-4 | few | . | TGTGCCAGCAGTGACTCGCAAGAGGCGGACACCGGGGAGCTGTTTTTT | CASSDSQEADTGELFF
TRBJ1-5 | TRBV9 | few | . | TGTGCCAGCAGCGTAGATCGTAATCAGCCCCAGCATTTT | CASSVDRNQPQHF
TRBJ2-2 | TRBV6-1 | once | . | TGTGCCAGCAGTGAATTAACAGGGAACACCGGGGAGCTGTTTTTT | CASSELTGNTGELFF
TRBJ2-7 | TRBV27 | . | . | TGTGCCAGCAGTAAACCTAGGACTACGACGACTTACGAGCAGTACTTC | CASSKPRTTTTYEQYF
TRBJ1-1 | TRBV9 | few | . | TGTGCCAGCAGCCCGACGGCGGGGGCGGATGCTTTCTTT | CASSPTAGADAFF
TRBJ2-1 | TRBV7-9 | few | TRBD2 | TGTGCCAGCAGCTTAGGCCCCGCGACTAGCCGAAACAATGAGCAGTTCTTC | CASSLGPATSRNNEQFF
TRBJ2-7 | TRBV9 | . | . | TGTGCCAGCAGCGTAGGGGGGGTAAGCAACGAGCAGTACTTC | CASSVGGVSNEQYF
TRBJ1-3 | TRBV7-6 | . | TRBD1 | TGTGCCAGCAGCACCGAGGACAGGCCAGGAAACACCATATATTTT | CASSTEDRPGNTIYF
TRBJ1-4 | TRBV6-1 | . | . | TGTGCCAGCAGTGAAAGGGGTTGGGGGCCTAATGAAAAACTGTTTTTT | CASSERGWGPNEKLFF